This TCR beta chain was captured by sequencing in a study of blood T cells in healthy people across ages. Notes on the study in general: The study found TCR beta diversity correlated strongly with naive T cell percentage.

Healthy Russian Caucasian donors spanned ages about 6 to 100 years. Sample-barcoded 5' priming and a J-beta primer mix drove a second PCR of about 6 to 12 cycles. One entry per CDR3 protein results from TCRdb running MiXCR on the 5' RACE reads. The repertoire has approximately 350,000 distinct CDR3 sequences, about 49% of them found once; the top ten carry around 50%. A remark on this clonotype: As yet, its antigen is unknown.

The CDR3 is 14 residues long. Trimming at V came to 6 bases and at J to 6 bases, leaving 7 bases not matched to a gene. The clonotype was recovered from a man aged 55-75 years in good health. The specimen was blood. This chain links TRBV12-3 or TRBV12-4 with TRBJ2-4, with 8 bases fitting TRBD2. The CDR3 reads CASRLSGTRNIQYF. The CDR3 nucleotides read TGTGCCAGCAGACTCTCCGGGACTAGAAACATTCAGTACTTC.